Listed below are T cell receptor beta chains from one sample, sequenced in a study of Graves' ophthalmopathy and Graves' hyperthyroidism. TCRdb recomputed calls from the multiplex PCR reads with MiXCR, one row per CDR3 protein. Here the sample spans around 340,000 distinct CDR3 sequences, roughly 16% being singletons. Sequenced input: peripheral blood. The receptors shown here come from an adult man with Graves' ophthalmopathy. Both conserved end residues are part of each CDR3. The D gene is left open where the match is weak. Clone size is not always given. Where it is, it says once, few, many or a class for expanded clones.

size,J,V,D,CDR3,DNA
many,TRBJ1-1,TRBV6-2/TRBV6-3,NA,CASTPLETAATEAFF,TGTGCCAGCACCCCTCTCGAGACAGCGGCCACTGAAGCTTTCTTT
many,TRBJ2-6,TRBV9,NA,CASSTSSGANVLTF,TGTGCCAGCAGCACGAGCTCTGGGGCCAACGTCCTGACTTTC
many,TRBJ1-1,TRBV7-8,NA,CASSQEENTEAFF,TGTGCCAGCAGCCAGGAGGAGAACACTGAAGCTTTCTTT
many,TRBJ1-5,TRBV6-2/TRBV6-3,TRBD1,CASIPGGQGGQPQHF,TGTGCCAGCATACCTGGCGGACAGGGCGGGCAGCCCCAGCATTTT
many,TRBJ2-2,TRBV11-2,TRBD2,CASSLTRGGNTGELFF,TGTGCCAGCAGCTTAACTCGGGGGGGGAACACCGGGGAGCTGTTTTTT
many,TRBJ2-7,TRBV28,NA,CASSLANIAYEQYF,TGTGCCAGCAGTTTAGCAAACATTGCCTACGAGCAGTACTTC
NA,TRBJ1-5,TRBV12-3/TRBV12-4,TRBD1,CASSLVQGANQPQHF,TGTGCCAGCAGTTTAGTACAGGGGGCCAATCAGCCCCAGCATTTT
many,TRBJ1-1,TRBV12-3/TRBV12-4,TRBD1,CASSGKGGGLTEAFF,TGTGCCAGCAGTGGAAAAGGGGGCGGGCTAACTGAAGCTTTCTTT
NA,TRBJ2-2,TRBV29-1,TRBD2,CSVSQGTSGPGELFF,TGCAGCGTATCCCAGGGAACTAGCGGGCCCGGGGAGCTGTTTTTT
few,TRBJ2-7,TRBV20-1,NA,CSVSQATYEQYF,TGCAGTGTCAGCCAGGCTACCTACGAGCAGTACTTC
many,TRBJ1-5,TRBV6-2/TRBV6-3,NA,CASSYLPPTLTEGRQPQHF,TGTGCCAGCAGTTACTTACCACCTACCCTCACGGAAGGCAGGCAGCCCCAGCATTTT